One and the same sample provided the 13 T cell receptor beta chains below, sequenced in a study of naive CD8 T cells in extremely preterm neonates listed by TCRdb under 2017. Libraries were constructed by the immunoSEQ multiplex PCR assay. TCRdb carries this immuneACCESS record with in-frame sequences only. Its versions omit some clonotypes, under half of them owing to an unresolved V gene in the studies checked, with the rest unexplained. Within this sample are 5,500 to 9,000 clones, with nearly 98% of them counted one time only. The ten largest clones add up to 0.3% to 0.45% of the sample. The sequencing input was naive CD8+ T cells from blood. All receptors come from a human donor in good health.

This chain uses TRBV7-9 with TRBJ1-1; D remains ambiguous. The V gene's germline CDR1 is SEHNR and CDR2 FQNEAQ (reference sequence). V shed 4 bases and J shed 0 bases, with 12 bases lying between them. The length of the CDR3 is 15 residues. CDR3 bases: TGTGCCAGCAGCTCCCGTGGCGGCCTGAACACTGAAGCTTTCTTT. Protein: CASSSRGGLNTEAFF.

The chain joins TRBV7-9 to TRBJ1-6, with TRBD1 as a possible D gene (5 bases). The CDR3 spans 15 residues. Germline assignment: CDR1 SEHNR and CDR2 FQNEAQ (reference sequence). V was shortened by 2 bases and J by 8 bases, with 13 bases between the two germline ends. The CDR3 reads CASSLKGPAYSPLHF. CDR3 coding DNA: TGTGCCAGCAGCTTAAAGGGGCCGGCATATTCACCCCTCCACTTT.

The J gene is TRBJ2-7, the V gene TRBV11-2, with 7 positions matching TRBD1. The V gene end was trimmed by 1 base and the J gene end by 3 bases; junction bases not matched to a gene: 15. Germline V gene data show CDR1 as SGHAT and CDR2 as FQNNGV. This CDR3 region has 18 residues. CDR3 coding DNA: TGTGCCAGCAGCTTAGGGGGTGTAGAATCGGCAGGGGGCTACGAGCAGTACTTC. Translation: CASSLGGVESAGGYEQYF.

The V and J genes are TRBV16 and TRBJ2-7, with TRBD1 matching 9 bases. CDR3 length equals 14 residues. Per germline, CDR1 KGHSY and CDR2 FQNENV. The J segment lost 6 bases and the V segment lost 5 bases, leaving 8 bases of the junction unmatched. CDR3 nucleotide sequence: TGTGCCAGCAGCTCGGGACAGGGTTCCCCCGAGCAGTACTTC. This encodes CASSSGQGSPEQYF. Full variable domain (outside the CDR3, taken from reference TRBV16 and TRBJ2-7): GEEVAQTPKHLVRGEGQKAKLYCAPIKGHSYVFWYQQVLKNEFKFLISFQNENVFDETGMPKERFSAKCLPNSPCSLEIQATKLEDSAVYFCASSSGQGSPEQYFGPGTRLTVT.

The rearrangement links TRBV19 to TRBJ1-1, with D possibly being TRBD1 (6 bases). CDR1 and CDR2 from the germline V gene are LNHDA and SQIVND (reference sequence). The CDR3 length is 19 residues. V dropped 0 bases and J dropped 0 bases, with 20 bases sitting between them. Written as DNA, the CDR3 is TGTGCCAGTAGTATAGAACCCGGGACCCCAGGGGCGTTGAACACTGAAGCTTTCTTT. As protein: CASSIEPGTPGALNTEAFF.

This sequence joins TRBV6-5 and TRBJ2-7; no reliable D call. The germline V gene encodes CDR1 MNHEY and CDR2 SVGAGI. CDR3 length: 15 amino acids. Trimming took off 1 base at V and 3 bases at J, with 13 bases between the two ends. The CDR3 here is CASSYFGSAVYEQYF. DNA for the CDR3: TGTGCCAGCAGTTACTTCGGTTCTGCGGTCTACGAGCAGTACTTC.

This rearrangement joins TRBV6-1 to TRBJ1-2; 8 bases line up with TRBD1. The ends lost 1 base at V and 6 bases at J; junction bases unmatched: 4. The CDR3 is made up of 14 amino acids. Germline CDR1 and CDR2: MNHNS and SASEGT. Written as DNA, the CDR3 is TGTGCCAGCAGTGAAGGTTTCAGGGGGCATGGCTACACCTTC. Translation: CASSEGFRGHGYTF.

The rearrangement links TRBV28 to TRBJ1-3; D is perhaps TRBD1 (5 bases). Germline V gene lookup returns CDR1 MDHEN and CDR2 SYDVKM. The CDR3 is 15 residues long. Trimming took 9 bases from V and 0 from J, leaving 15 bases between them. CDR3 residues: CASLTGELSGNTIYF. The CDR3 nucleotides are TGTGCCAGTTTAACAGGAGAGCTCTCTGGAAACACCATATATTTT.

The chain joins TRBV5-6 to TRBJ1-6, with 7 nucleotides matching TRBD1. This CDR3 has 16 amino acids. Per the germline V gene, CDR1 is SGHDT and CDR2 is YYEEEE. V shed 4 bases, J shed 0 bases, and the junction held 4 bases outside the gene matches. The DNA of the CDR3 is TGTGCCAGCAGCCGGACAGGCAGCTCCTATAATTCACCCCTCCACTTT. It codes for CASSRTGSSYNSPLHF.

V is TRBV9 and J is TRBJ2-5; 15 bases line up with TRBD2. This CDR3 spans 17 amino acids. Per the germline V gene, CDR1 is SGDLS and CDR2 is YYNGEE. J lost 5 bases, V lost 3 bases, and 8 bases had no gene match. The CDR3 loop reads CASSDGLAGGPGETQYF. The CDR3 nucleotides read TGTGCCAGCAGCGACGGACTAGCGGGGGGGCCTGGGGAGACCCAGTACTTC.

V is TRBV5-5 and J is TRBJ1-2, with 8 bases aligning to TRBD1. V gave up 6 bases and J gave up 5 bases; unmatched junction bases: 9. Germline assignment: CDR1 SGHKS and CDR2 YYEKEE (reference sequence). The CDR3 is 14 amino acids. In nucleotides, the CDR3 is TGTGCCAGCACCGCAGGGACAGGAGGATATGGCTACACCTTC. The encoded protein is CASTAGTGGYGYTF.

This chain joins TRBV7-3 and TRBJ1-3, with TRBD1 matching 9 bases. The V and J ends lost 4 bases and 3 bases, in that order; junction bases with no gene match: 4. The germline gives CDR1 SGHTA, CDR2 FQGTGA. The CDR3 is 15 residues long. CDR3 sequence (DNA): TGTGCCAGCAGCTCTGGGACAGGGAGTGGAAACACCATATATTTT. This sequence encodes CASSSGTGSGNTIYF.

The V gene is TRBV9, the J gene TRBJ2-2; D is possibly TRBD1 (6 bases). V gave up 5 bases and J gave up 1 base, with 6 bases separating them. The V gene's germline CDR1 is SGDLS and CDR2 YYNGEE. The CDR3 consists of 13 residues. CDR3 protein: CASRQGNTGELFF. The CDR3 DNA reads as TGTGCCAGCAGACAGGGGAACACCGGGGAGCTGTTTTTT.